The present entry profiles one T cell receptor (beta chain) with its context. No antigen is known for it. The data are from a study of cytomegalovirus exposure and HLA in healthy donors. Study findings and constraints: Among the most significant clusters, several appeared linked to common viral pathogens in a later analysis. Reports indicated that the classifier achieved high specificity and sensitivity in diagnosing cytomegalovirus status. In a later analysis, V- and J-gene trimming of beta chains associated with a DCLRE1C missense variant, replicated independently.

The CDR3 is 16 amino acids. Germline values: CDR1 MNHEY, CDR2 SMNVEV (reference sequence). V was pared by 5 bases and J by 6 bases, with 19 bases between. Vbeta (60) and Jbeta (13) primers were used in the PCR. Data came from immunoSEQ multiplex PCR; TCRdb stores just in-frame clones and leaves some out. The table includes 180,000 or so clones, about 85% detected once. This sequence joins TRBV27 and TRBJ1-4; tentative D call: TRBD1 (5 bases). The sequence derives from a girl between 10 and 17 years old in good health and CMV-seropositive. The sequenced sample consisted of PBMCs. The CDR3 bases are TGTGCCAGCAGTCCCCTCGCAGCGGGGGAGCATGAAAAACTGTTTTTT. Translated: CASSPLAAGEHEKLFF.